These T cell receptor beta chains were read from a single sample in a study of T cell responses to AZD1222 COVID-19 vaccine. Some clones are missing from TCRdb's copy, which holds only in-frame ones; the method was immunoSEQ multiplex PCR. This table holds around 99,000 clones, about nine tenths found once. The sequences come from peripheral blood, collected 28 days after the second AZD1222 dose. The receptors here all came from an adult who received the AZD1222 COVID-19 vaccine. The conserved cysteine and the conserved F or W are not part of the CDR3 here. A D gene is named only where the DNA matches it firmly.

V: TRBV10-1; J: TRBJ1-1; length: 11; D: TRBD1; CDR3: ASSQTGVTEAF
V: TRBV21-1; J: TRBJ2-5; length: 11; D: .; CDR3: ASSKAGGETQY
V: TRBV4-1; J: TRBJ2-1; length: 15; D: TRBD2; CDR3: ASRLAGGRSSYNEQF
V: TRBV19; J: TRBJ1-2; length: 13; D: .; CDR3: ASSIDGQKIYGYT
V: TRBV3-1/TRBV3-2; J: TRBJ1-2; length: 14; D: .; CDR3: ASSRGELDWNYGYT
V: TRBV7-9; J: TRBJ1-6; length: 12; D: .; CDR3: ASSLRGWDSPLH
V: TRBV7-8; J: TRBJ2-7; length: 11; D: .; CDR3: ASSLVEGYEQY
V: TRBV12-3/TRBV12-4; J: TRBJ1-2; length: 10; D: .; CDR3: ASSSDTYGYT
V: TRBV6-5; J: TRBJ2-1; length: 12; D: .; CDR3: ASSYEGGAREQF
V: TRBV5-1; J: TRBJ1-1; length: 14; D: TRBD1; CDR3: ASSAADRGENTEAF
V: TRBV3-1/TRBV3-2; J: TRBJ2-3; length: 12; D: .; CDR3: ASSRAGLTDTQY
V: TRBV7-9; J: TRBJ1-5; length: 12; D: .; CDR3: ASSLTGTDQPQH
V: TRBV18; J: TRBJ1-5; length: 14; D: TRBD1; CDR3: ASSGGGTFSNQPQH
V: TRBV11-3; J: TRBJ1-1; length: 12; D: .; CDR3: ASSLEGGNTEAF
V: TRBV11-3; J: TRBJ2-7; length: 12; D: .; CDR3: ASSLDGLNNEQY
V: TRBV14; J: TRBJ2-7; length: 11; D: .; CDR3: ASSQDRGYEQY
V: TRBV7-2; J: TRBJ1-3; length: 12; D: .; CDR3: ASSLGALGNTIY
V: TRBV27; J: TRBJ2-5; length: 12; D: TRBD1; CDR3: ASSLQGGLGTQY
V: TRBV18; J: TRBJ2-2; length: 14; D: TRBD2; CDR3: ASSRATSGITGELF